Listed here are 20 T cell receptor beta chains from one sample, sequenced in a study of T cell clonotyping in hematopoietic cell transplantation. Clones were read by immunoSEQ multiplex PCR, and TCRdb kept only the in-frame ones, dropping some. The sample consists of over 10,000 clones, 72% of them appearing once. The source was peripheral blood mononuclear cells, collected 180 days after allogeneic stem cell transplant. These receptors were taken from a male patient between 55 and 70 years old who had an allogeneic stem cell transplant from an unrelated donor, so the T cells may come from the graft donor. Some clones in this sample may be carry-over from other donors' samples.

This CDR3 is CASRKLGGHEQYF. CDR3 DNA: TGTGCCAGCCGAAAATTGGGAGGCCACGAGCAGTACTTC. J is TRBJ2-7 and V is TRBV6-5, with D possibly matching TRBD2 (6 bases). The CDR3 is 13 amino acids. Germline values: CDR1 MNHEY, CDR2 SVGAGI. The germline V and J ends were trimmed by 8 bases and 5 bases, with 16 bases remaining between them.

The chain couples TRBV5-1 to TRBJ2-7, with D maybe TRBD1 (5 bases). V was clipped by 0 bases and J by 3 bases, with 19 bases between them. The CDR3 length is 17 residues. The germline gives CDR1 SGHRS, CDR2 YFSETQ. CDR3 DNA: TGCGCCAGCAGCTTGGGATGGGGCTCCATACTTAACTACGAGCAGTACTTC. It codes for CASSLGWGSILNYEQYF.

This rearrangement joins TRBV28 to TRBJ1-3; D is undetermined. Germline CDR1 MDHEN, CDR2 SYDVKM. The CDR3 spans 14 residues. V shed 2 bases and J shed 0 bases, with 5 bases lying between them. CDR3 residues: CASSLPDSGNTIYF. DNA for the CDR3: TGTGCCAGCAGTTTACCGGACTCTGGAAACACCATATATTTT.

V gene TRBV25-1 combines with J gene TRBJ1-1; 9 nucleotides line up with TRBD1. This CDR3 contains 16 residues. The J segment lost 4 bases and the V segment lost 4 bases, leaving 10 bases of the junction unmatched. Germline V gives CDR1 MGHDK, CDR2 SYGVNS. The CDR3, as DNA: TGTGCCAGCAGTGTGCCGGGACAGGGAAGGCCCACTGAAGCTTTCTTT. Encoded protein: CASSVPGQGRPTEAFF.

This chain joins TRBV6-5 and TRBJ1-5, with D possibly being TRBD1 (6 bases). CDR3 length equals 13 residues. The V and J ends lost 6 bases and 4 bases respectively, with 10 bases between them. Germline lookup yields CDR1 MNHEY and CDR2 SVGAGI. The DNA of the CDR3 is TGTGCCAGCAGGTGGACAGAAAATCAGCCCCAGCATTTT. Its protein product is CASRWTENQPQHF.

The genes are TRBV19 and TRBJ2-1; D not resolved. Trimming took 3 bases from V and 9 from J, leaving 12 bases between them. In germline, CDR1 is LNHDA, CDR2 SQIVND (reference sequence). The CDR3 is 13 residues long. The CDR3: CASSIFPGGEQFF. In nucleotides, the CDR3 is TGTGCCAGTAGTATCTTTCCGGGCGGTGAGCAGTTCTTC. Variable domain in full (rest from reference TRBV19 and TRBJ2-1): DGGITQSPKYLFRKEGQNVTLSCEQNLNHDAMYWYRQDPGQGLRLIYYSQIVNDFQKGDIAEGYSVSREKKESFPLTVTSAQKNPTAFYLCASSIFPGGEQFFGPGTRLTVL.

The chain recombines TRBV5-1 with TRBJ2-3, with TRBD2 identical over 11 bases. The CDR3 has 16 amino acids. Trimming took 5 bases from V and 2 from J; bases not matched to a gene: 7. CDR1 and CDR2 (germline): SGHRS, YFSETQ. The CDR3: CASRSGTSGDTDTQYF. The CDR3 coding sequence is TGCGCCAGCAGGTCCGGGACTAGCGGTGACACAGATACGCAGTATTTT.

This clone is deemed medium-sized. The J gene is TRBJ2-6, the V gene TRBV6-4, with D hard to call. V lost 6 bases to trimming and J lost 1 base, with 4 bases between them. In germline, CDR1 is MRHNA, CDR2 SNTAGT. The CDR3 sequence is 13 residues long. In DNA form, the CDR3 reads TGTGCCAGCAGCGAGTCTGGGGCCAACGTCCTGACTTTC. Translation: CASSESGANVLTF.

The DNA for the CDR3 is TGTGCCAGCAGTTACTTAGGGAGCGGTAACACCGGGGAGCTGTTTTTT. This codes for CASSYLGSGNTGELFF. The V and J genes are TRBV6-5 and TRBJ2-2; TRBD2 might be the D (5 bases). Between the trimmed V and J ends, which lost 1 base and 2 bases, there was a span of 11 bases. Germline lookup yields CDR1 MNHEY and CDR2 SVGAGI. The CDR3 consists of 16 residues.

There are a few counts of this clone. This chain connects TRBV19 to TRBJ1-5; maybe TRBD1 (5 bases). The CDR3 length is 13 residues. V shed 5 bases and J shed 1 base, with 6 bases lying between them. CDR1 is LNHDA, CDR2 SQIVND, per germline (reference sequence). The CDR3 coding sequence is TGTGCCAGTAGTTCAGGGAGCAATCAGCCCCAGCATTTT. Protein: CASSSGSNQPQHF.

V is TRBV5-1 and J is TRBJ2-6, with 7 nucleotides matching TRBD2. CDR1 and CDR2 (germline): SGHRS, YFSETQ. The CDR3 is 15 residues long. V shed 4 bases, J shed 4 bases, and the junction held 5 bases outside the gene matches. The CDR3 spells CASSPAGNGANVLTF. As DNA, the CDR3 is TGCGCCAGCAGCCCAGCGGGGAACGGGGCCAACGTCCTGACTTTC.

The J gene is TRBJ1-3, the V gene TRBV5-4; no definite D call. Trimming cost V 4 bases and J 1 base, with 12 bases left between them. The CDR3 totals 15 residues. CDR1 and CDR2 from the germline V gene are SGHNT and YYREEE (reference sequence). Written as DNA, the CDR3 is TGTGCCAGCAGCCTCCTGACGGATTCTGGAAACACCATATATTTT. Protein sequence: CASSLLTDSGNTIYF.

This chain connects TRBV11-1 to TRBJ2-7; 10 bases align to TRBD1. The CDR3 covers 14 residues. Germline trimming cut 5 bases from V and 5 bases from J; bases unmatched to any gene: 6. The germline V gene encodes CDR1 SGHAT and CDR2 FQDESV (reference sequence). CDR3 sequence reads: CASSVRDRGHEQYF. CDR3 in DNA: TGTGCCAGCAGCGTCCGGGACAGGGGTCACGAGCAGTACTTC.

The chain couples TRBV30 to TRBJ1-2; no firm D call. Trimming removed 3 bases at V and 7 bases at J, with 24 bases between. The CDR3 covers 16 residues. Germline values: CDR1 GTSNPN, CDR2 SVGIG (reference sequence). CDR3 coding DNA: TGTGCCTGGAGAGGAGGGTCTAAAGAGGCGATTTTTGGCTACACCTTC. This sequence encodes CAWRGGSKEAIFGYTF. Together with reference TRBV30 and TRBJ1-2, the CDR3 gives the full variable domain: SQTIHQWPATLVQPVGSPLSLECTVEGTSNPNLYWYRQAAGRGLQLLFYSVGIGQISSEVPQNLSASRPQDRQFILSSKKLLLSDSGFYLCAWRGGSKEAIFGYTFGSGTRLTVV.

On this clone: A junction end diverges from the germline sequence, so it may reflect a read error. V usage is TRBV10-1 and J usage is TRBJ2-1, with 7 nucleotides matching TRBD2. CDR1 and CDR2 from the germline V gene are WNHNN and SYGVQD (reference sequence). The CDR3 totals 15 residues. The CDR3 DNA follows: TGCGCCAGCAGTGACTCGGGGAGGGCCTATAATGAGCAGTTCTTC. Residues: CASSDSGRAYNEQFF.

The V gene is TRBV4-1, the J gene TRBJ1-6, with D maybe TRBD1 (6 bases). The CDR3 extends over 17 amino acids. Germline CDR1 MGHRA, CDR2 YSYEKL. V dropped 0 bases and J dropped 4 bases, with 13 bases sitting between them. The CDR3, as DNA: TGCGCCAGCAGCCAAGATGCGTCCCAGGGGTATAATTCACCCCTCCACTTT. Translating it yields CASSQDASQGYNSPLHF.

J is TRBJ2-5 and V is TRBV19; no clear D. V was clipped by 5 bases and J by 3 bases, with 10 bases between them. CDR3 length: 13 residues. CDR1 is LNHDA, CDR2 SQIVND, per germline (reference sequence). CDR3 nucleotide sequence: TGTGCCAGTAGTCCAAACCGCGAAGAGACCCAGTACTTC. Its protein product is CASSPNREETQYF.

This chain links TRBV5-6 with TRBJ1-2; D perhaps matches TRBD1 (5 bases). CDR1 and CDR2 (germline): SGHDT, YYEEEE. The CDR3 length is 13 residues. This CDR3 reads CASGANANYGYTF. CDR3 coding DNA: TGTGCTAGCGGGGCGAACGCTAACTATGGCTACACCTTC.

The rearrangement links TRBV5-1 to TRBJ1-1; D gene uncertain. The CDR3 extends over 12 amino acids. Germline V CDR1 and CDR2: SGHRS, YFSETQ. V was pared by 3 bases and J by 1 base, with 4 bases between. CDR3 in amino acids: CASSSGNTEAFF. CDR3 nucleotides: TGCGCCAGCAGCTCTGGGAACACTGAAGCTTTCTTT.

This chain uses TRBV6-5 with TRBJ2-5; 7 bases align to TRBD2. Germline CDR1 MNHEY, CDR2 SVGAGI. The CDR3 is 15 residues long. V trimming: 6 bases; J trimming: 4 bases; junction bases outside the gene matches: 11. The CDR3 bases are TGTGCCAGCAGCATGTATACTAGCGCCCTAGAGACCCAGTACTTC. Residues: CASSMYTSALETQYF.